The next 12 T cell receptor beta chains were all read from a single sample in a study of T cells in Graves' hyperthyroidism and ophthalmopathy. Amplified regions were TCR beta CDR3 sequences from RNA transcripts. RT-PCR in the first round (using the HTBI primer set) targeted the TCR CDR3. TCRdb itself ran the multiplex PCR reads through MiXCR, one entry per CDR3 protein. The data show 490,000 or so distinct CDR3 sequences, 20% seen once. Sequenced sample: blood. The receptors shown here come from a man aged 40-49 years with Graves' ophthalmopathy.

CDR3 coding DNA: TGTGCCATCAGTGATGGGACAGCTTACAATGAGCAGTTCTTC. Residues: CAISDGTAYNEQFF. The chain uses TRBV10-3 and TRBJ2-1; TRBD1 matches 7 bases. J gave up 4 bases and V 3 bases, and 3 bases lay outside the gene matches. This CDR3 is 14 amino acids long. CDR1 and CDR2 (germline): ENHRY, SYGVKD.

The CDR3 region is CASSVAPGPNTEAFF. In nucleotides, the CDR3 is TGTGCCAGCAGCGTAGCCCCTGGGCCGAACACTGAAGCTTTCTTT. The chain combines TRBV9 with TRBJ1-1; D unclear. The length of the CDR3 is 15 residues. Trimming cost V 0 bases and J 1 base, with 10 bases left between them. The germline gives CDR1 SGDLS, CDR2 YYNGEE.

In this sample, this clonotype turned up a few times. V is TRBV18 and J is TRBJ2-3; 9 bases fit TRBD1. This CDR3 is 16 amino acids long. Germline V gene lookup returns CDR1 KGHSH and CDR2 LQKENI. The ends lost 2 bases at V and 5 bases at J; junction bases unmatched: 8. CDR3 protein: CASSPWTGARGDTQYF. CDR3 nucleotide sequence: TGTGCCAGCTCACCATGGACAGGGGCCCGCGGAGATACGCAGTATTTT.

The genes are TRBV12-5 and TRBJ2-1, with unresolved D. The CDR3 spans 10 residues. Looked up from germline, CDR1 is LGHNT and CDR2 is FRNRAP. Trimming cost V 1 base and J 9 bases, with 1 base left between them. The CDR3 here is CASGLGEQFF. CDR3 DNA sequence: TGTGCTAGTGGTTTGGGTGAGCAGTTCTTC.

In this sample, this clonotype turned up many times. This chain links TRBV7-3 with TRBJ2-1, with 10 bases lining up with TRBD2. The germline CDR1 and CDR2 sequences are SGHTA and FQGTGA. With 5 bases clipped from V and 6 bases from J, the junction kept 4 bases outside the gene matches. The CDR3 is 14 amino acids. CDR3 region: CASSPSGGLNEQFF. The CDR3 nucleotides read TGTGCCAGCAGCCCTAGCGGGGGTCTCAATGAGCAGTTCTTC.

This chain joins TRBV3-1 and TRBJ2-3; possibly TRBD2 for D (6 bases). The germline gives CDR1 LGHDT, CDR2 YNNKEL (reference sequence). The V end lost 1 base, the J end lost 8 bases, and 19 bases lay between the germline ends. CDR3 length: 16 amino acids. The CDR3 region has the DNA TGTGCCAGCAGCCAAGGTGTCAGACTAGATTATGTTACGCAGTATTTT. It yields the protein CASSQGVRLDYVTQYF.

This clonotype was seen a handful of times. The chain employs TRBV13 and TRBJ2-5, with unresolved D. Trimming took off 6 bases at V and 2 bases at J, with 13 bases between the two ends. Germline V CDR1 and CDR2: PRHDT, FYEKMQ (reference sequence). The CDR3 has 14 residues. CDR3 nucleotide sequence: TGTGCCAGCAGACCCGGCACGGGTCAAGAGACCCAGTACTTC. Its protein product is CASRPGTGQETQYF.

Comment on this clonotype: The junction departs from germline at one end; a sequencing error may be responsible. The chain links TRBV11-3 to TRBJ1-1, with 8 nucleotides matching TRBD1. CDR1 is SGHNT, CDR2 YENEEA, per germline. The CDR3 has 15 residues. This chain's CDR3 is CASSSRTGPGTGAFF. For the CDR3, the DNA is TGTGCCAGCAGCTCTCGGACAGGGCCAGGCACTGGAGCTTTCTTT.

This clonotype has at least ten counts. V is TRBV27 and J is TRBJ1-1; D is unresolved. The CDR3 runs 13 residues. V gave up 2 bases and J gave up 5 bases, with 9 bases separating them. Germline assignment: CDR1 MNHEY and CDR2 SMNVEV (reference sequence). CDR3 sequence reads: CASSLQPVTEAFF. The CDR3 nucleotides read TGTGCCAGCAGTTTACAGCCCGTGACTGAAGCTTTCTTT.

This clonotype was picked up a small number of times. V usage is TRBV5-6 and J usage is TRBJ2-5; 11 positions agree with TRBD2. Germline V gene data show CDR1 as SGHDT and CDR2 as YYEEEE. Trimming at V came to 1 base and at J to 2 bases, leaving 19 bases not matched to a gene. The CDR3 contains 21 residues. CDR3 protein: CASSLSHSPETSGMAQETQYF. In DNA, the CDR3 is TGTGCCAGCAGCTTGTCTCACTCCCCGGAGACTAGCGGGATGGCTCAAGAGACCCAGTACTTC.

This clonotype was observed many times. The chain uses TRBV3-1 and TRBJ2-7; possible D gene TRBD1, 5 bases. Germline values: CDR1 LGHDT, CDR2 YNNKEL (reference sequence). The CDR3 runs 14 residues. With 3 bases removed from V and 1 base from J, the gap between germline ends came to 10 bases. The CDR3 region is CASSQQTVSYEQYF. For the CDR3, the DNA is TGTGCCAGCAGCCAGCAGACAGTTTCCTACGAGCAGTACTTC.

This clonotype was recorded at least ten times. The V call is TRBV18, the J call TRBJ2-5; 11 bases match TRBD2. After removal of 8 bases from V and 3 bases from J, the junction contained 11 bases not matched to a gene. The CDR3 is 16 residues long. Germline V gene lookup returns CDR1 KGHSH and CDR2 LQKENI. The CDR3 loop is CASTFSGRAVEETQYF. Here the CDR3 DNA reads TGTGCCAGCACCTTTAGCGGGAGGGCCGTAGAAGAGACCCAGTACTTC.